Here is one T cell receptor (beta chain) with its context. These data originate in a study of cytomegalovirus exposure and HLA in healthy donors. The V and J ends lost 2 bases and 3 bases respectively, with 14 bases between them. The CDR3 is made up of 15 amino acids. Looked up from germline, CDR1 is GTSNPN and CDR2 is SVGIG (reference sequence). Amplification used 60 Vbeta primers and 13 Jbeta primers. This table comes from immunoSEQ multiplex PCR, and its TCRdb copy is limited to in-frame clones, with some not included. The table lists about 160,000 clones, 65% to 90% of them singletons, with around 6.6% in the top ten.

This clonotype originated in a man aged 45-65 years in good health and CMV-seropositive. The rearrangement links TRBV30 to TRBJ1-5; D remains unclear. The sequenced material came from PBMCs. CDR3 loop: CAWSQRSGYNQPQHF. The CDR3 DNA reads TGTGCCTGGAGTCAGAGGTCCGGATACAATCAGCCCCAGCATTTT.